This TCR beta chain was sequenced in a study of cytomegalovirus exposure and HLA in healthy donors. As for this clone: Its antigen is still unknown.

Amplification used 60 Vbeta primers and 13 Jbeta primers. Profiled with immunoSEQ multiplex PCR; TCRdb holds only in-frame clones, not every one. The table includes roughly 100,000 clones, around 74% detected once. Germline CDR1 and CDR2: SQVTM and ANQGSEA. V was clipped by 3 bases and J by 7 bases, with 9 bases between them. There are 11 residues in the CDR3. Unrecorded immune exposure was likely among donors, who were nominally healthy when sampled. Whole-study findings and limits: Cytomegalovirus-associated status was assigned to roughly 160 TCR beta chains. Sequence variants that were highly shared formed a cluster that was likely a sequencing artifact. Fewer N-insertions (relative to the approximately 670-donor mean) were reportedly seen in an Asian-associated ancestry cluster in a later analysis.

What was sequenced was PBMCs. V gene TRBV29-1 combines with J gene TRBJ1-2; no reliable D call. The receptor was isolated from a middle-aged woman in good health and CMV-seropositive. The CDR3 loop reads CSVDKGSGYTF. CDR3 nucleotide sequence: TGCAGCGTTGACAAAGGGAGTGGCTACACCTTC.